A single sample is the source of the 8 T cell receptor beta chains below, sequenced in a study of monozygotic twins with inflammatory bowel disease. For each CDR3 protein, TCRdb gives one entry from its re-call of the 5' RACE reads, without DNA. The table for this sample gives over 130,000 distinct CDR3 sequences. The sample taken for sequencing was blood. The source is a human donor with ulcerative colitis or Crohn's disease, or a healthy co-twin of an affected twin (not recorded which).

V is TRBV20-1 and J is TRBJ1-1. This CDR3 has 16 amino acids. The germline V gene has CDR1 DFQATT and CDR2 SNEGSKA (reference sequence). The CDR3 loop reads CSARDGGGTMNTEAFF.

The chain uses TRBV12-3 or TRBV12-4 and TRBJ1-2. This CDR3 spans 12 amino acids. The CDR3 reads CASSFGGYGYTF.

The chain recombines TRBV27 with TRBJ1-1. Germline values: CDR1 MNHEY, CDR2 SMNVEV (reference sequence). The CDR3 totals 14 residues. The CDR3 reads CASSPKGRDTEAFF.

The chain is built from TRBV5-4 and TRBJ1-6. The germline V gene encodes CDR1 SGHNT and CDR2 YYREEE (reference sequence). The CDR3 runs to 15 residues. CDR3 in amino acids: CASSPRTGIDSPLHF.

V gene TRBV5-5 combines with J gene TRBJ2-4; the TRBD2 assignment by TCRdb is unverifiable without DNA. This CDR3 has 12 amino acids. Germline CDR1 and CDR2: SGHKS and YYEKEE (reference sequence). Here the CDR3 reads CASSLEGGYRYF.

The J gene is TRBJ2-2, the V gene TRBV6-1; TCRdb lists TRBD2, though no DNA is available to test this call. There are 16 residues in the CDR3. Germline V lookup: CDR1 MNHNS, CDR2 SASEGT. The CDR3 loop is CASSALAGENTGELFF.

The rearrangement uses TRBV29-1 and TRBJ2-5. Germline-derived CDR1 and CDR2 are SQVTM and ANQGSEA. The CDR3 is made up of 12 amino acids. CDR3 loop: CSVEEIGETQYF.

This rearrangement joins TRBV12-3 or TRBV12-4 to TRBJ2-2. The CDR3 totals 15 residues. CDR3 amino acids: CASRSRHVNTGELFF.